This T cell receptor (beta chain) was sequenced in a study of blood T cell repertoires in COVID-19. Whole-study context: Acute and convalescent COVID-19 samples came from the United States, Italy and Spain. From T cells, B-cell-depleted T cells, or PBMCs came the material, which was cDNA or gDNA.

CDR3 length: 15 residues. Germline V gene data show CDR1 as MNHEY and CDR2 as SMNVEV (reference sequence). The ends lost 3 bases at V and 11 bases at J; junction bases unmatched: 12. Recruited during active infection, patients (from Seattle) were subsequently followed longitudinally. As originally analysed: Reference gene primer amplification gave nucleated cell count estimates. TCRdb keeps only in-frame clones here, not all; method: immunoSEQ multiplex PCR. Clone size and the V and J calls come from that table; the DNA yielded D and trimming. Of some 190,000 clones detected, around 85% appear once; the ten largest clones hold approximately 6.9%. This clone has a handful of counts.

This chain joins TRBV27 and TRBJ1-1, with 10 bases fitting TRBD1. Sequenced input: peripheral blood. The sequence derives from a man aged 80 or over with COVID-19, enrolled during active disease. For the CDR3, the DNA is TGTGCCAGCAGTTTGACAGGACAGGGGGGCAGTGAGGCTTTCTTT. This gives the protein CASSLTGQGGSEAFF.